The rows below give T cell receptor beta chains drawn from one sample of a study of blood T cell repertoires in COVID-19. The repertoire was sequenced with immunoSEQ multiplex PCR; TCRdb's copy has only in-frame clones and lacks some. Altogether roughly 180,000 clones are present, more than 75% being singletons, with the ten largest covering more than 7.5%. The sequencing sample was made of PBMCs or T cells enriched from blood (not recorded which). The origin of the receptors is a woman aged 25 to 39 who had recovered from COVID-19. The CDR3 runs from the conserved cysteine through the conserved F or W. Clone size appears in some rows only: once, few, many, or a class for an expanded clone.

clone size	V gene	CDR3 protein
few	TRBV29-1	CSVDGTSGSYEQYF
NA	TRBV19	CASSKGTTGAQPQHF
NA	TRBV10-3	CATGTPGADTQYF
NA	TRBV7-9	CASSSLSGGRTDTQYF
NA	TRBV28	CASSHGGFGTVATEAFF
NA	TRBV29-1	CSAGTSGSSYEQYF
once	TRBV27	CASSLGPGLDSGYSYEQYF
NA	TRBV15	CATSKRGPAGELFF
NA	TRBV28	CASSSSGSGSREQYF
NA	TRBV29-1	CSARTGLINQPQHF
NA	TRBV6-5	CASTGGTEAFF
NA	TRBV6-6	CASSYPTGQNNSPLHF
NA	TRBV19	CASSIFGNYGYTF
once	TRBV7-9	CASSLISWGVRNYEQYF
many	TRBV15	CATSRPSGTGGVPAEQYF
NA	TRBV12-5	CASGLAGWETQYF
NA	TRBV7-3	CASSSGGQGMDQETQYF
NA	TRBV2	CASSNGQWGHYEQYF
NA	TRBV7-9	CASSSSLQGGARNIQYF
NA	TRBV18	CASSRTSGQTDTQYF